Listed below are T cell receptor beta chains from one sample, sequenced in a study of T-cell reconstitution after alpha-beta-depleted transplantation in children. TCRdb passed the PCR reads through MiXCR, listing each CDR3 protein once. This table has hundreds of thousands of distinct CDR3 sequences, under 25% appearing once. The material was PBMCs, mostly from graft donor cells, obtained 360 days after TCRalphabeta/CD19-depleted stem cell transplant. The receptor source for this set is a boy less than two years old who had a stem cell transplant for acute myeloid leukemia, so the T cells may come from the graft donor. CDR3s include the opening cysteine and the closing phenylalanine or tryptophan. Size is omitted from some rows. Given values are once, few, many or a class for expanded clones.

cdr3_aa cdr3_length clone_size v_call
CASSQVEGADTGELFF 16 NA TRBV4-3
CASSYPRYEQFF 12 NA TRBV6-2/TRBV6-3
CASSLVQGAPETQYF 15 few TRBV27
CSADLRGISYEQYF 14 many TRBV29-1
CSAQVGAETQYF 12 few TRBV20-1
CASSLTQGNEQFF 13 few TRBV5-1
CASSQDLETSFEQFF 15 NA TRBV4-3
CASSVDDRGPTDTQYF 16 NA TRBV9
CASRKGLVRNEQFF 14 NA TRBV6-2/TRBV6-3
CASSPRLAGSNEQFF 15 NA TRBV18
CASSHLQGAPLGANVLTF 18 few TRBV4-1
CASSGGTGGEAFF 13 NA TRBV5-1
CATSPRASSTDTQYF 15 NA TRBV24-1
CASSPLDGGLFRTDTQYF 18 few TRBV9
CASSLSGVPDTQYF 14 many TRBV28
CASSSYRVRTEAFF 14 few TRBV5-5
CASSYTTPDDEQFF 14 once TRBV7-8